A selection of T cell receptor beta chains follows, all from one sample in a study of T cells in Graves' hyperthyroidism and ophthalmopathy. TCRdb processed the multiplex PCR reads anew with MiXCR; each CDR3 protein has one entry. The sample shows roughly 500,000 distinct CDR3 sequences, more than 15% of them seen only once. The sequencing sample was made of blood. These receptors originate from a woman aged 25 to 45 with Graves' ophthalmopathy. Each CDR3 is given with its conserved first and last residue. The D gene is left open where the match is weak. Expanded clones are given a class, and other clones once, few, many or no size at all.

v_gene	j_gene	abundance	d_gene	CDR3aa	CDR3nt
TRBV6-6	TRBJ1-4	few	-	CASSYWGRTNEKLFF	TGTGCCAGCAGTTACTGGGGGCGGACTAATGAAAAACTGTTTTTT
TRBV27	TRBJ2-3	-	-	CASSIEGTDTQYF	TGTGCCAGCAGTATTGAGGGCACAGATACGCAGTATTTT
TRBV20-1	TRBJ2-7	-	TRBD1	CSARMTGGSYEQYF	TGCAGTGCTAGAATGACAGGGGGCTCCTACGAGCAGTACTTC
TRBV20-1	TRBJ2-1	few	-	CSARGPPGTLNEQFF	TGCAGTGCTAGGGGTCCCCCGGGCACACTCAATGAGCAGTTCTTC
TRBV28	TRBJ1-2	few	-	CASSYKTRYGYTF	TGTGCCAGCAGTTATAAAACGAGGTATGGCTACACCTTC
TRBV3-1	TRBJ2-2	-	TRBD2	CASSPERELHTGELFF	TGCGCCAGCAGCCCCGAGCGGGAGTTACACACCGGGGAGCTGTTTTTT
TRBV6-5	TRBJ2-7	once	-	CASSSPTHYEQYF	TGTGCCAGCAGTTCTCCGACTCACTACGAGCAGTACTTC
TRBV11-1	TRBJ2-5	many	-	CASSSGFRDGEETQYF	TGTGCCAGCAGCTCGGGCTTCCGGGACGGAGAAGAGACCCAGTACTTC
TRBV6-1	TRBJ1-5	many	-	CASSPHWGQPQHF	TGTGCCAGCAGCCCACACTGGGGTCAGCCCCAGCATTTT
TRBV19	TRBJ1-4	-	-	CASQSFPATNEKLFF	TGTGCCAGCCAATCGTTTCCTGCAACTAATGAAAAACTGTTTTTT
TRBV5-1	TRBJ1-2	-	-	CASKYRVGDYGYTF	TGCGCCAGCAAATACAGGGTGGGTGACTATGGCTACACCTTC
TRBV20-1	TRBJ2-5	many	TRBD2	CSARREEETQYF	TGCAGTGCTCGGCGGGAGGAAGAGACCCAGTACTTC
TRBV19	TRBJ2-1	-	TRBD2	CASSTERVLGGSVEQFF	TGTGCCAGTAGTACCGAAAGGGTTTTAGGCGGGAGTGTTGAGCAGTTCTTC
TRBV24-1	TRBJ2-7	-	-	CATSDSRTIRITYEQYF	TGTGCCACCAGTGATTCCAGGACAATAAGAATAACCTACGAGCAGTACTTC
TRBV28	TRBJ2-4	many	-	CASNRVGMAKNIQYF	TGTGCCAGCAATCGTGTTGGAATGGCCAAAAACATTCAGTACTTC
TRBV7-8	TRBJ2-3	many	-	CASSLITALDTQYF	TGTGCCAGCAGCTTAATTACAGCGTTGGATACGCAGTATTTT
TRBV6-2/TRBV6-3	TRBJ2-2	-	TRBD2	CASRDGGYTGELFF	TGTGCCAGCCGGGACGGGGGGTATACCGGGGAGCTGTTTTTT
TRBV27	TRBJ2-1	-	-	CASSFPGVSYNEQFF	TGTGCCAGCAGTTTCCCGGGGGTCTCCTACAATGAGCAGTTCTTC
TRBV19	TRBJ2-2	few	-	CASSTYGPGELFF	TGTGCCAGTAGTACATACGGCCCCGGGGAGCTGTTTTTT
TRBV27	TRBJ2-1	few	TRBD2	CASSLGRREGKNEQFF	TGTGCCAGCAGTTTAGGGCGGCGGGAGGGTAAGAATGAGCAGTTCTTC
TRBV3-1	TRBJ2-1	many	TRBD2	CASSHETSGEYNEQFF	TGTGCCAGCAGCCACGAAACTAGCGGAGAATACAATGAGCAGTTCTTC
TRBV19	TRBJ1-5	few	-	CASSIVGQGSPQHF	TGTGCCAGTAGTATAGTTGGGCAGGGGTCGCCCCAGCATTTT
TRBV15	TRBJ1-1	few	-	CATSWGRGGNTEAFF	TGTGCCACCAGCTGGGGTCGGGGCGGAAACACTGAAGCTTTCTTT
TRBV20-1	TRBJ1-5	few	-	CSATTRDRFNQPQHF	TGCAGTGCCACCACCCGGGACCGCTTCAATCAGCCCCAGCATTTT